This T cell receptor beta chain was documented in a study of blood T cells in healthy people across ages (dated by TCRdb to about 2015). Regarding the study in general: In model experiments, template switching captured roughly one uniquely barcoded TCR beta cDNA molecule for every two T cells. The study measured age-related changes in TCR beta repertoire diversity using deep sequencing normalized with unique cDNA molecular identifiers. The donors were divided into four age groups: young (average around 15 years), middle-aged (approximately 39), aged (about 61) and long-lived (about 90). To avoid experimental bias, donors of different ages were randomly spread across the sequencing lanes. For two donors (one aged 18 to 30 and one aged 80 or older), the study analyzed two additional independent replicas of 1 million unique cDNA reads from the same blood draw. What the work shows at the level of the full study, not this receptor alone: The long-lived group showed more naive CD4+ T cells, fewer expanded clones and increased TCR diversity than the aged group, suggesting age selection. Observed TCR beta diversity per million T cells fell roughly linearly with age, and a significant reduction was already apparent by age about 36. Estimates of total diversity based on one million sequenced T cells were considered lower bounds and underestimates. The CMV infection status of donors was not known, potentially confounding age-related changes in expanded clonotypes. Bulk unsorted PBMC profiling prevented conclusive comparison of naive and antigen-experienced compartments. A strong correlation was found between observed TCR beta diversity and the percentage of naive T cells measured by flow cytometry.

Library preparation employed 5' RACE. The reads were generated on an Illumina HiSeq 2500. A second PCR of about 7 to 12 cycles was run with a J-beta primer mix and a sample-barcoded 5' primer. Each TCR beta cDNA molecule received a unique molecular identifier from a template-switch 5' adaptor carrying 12 random nucleotides. Each sample yielded at least 2.5 million CDR3-containing paired-end reads. First-strand cDNA synthesis was performed from all RNA using the Mint cDNA synthesis kit, with priming by a TRBC-specific oligonucleotide. All cDNA was treated with uracil-DNA glycosylase and then went through a first 18-cycle PCR with the universal primers M1SS and BC2_uni_R. In the source study's methods: For normalization, 1 million high-quality reads, each with a distinct molecular identifier, were randomly selected from each sample. Reads with shared molecular identifiers were discarded instead of being binned into consensus sequences. MiTCR, with a Q25 quality threshold and the strictest error-elimination algorithm, was used for CDR3 identification, clonotype clustering and error correction. A nonparametric unseen species model using Euler transformation provided a lower-bound estimate of total TCR beta diversity. The public sequencing data were trimmed at Q25 with fastp and processed into clonotypes with MiXCR by TCRdb, which kept only in-frame beta chains. CDR3 protein duplicates are merged, each entry listing the most common genes and DNA. The V and J calls here are based on TCRdb, not the publication. A total of around 650,000 distinct CDR3 sequences appear in this sample, 32% of them only once. The ten most abundant clones make up 15% to 17% of the sample.

CDR1 and CDR2, per the germline V gene, are SGHTA and FQGTGA. From the cysteine through the phenylalanine, the CDR3 covers 15 amino acids. The DNA shown is the 45-base CDR3, in frame from base 1. The 39 donors, aged about 6 to 95 years, were systemically healthy Caucasian individuals from Russia. Around 9.8 milliliters of peripheral blood were collected from each donor into EDTA-treated Vacutainer tubes. Ficoll-Paque density-gradient centrifugation was used to isolate PBMCs, with at least 6 million per sample. Total RNA was extracted from PBMCs with Trizol reagent, with at least 5 micrograms obtained per sample. The percentages of naive CD45RAhigh/CD27high T cells were determined by flow cytometry on a PBMC aliquot from every donor. Turning to this clonotype: This clone's antigen is unknown. A much bigger clone sits one base away, suggesting this may be a read error.

Sequences were obtained from blood. The V and J segments used are TRBV7-3 and TRBJ2-1; TRBD2 aligns with 7 central bases. The end of the DNA aligns better with TRBJ2-7, so the J call may be wrong. This TCR was recovered from a woman of 80 years or more in good health. Donor details come from another sample of the same person, matched by shared clones. The sequence in DNA is TGTGCCAGCAGCTCCGGACTAGTCCCCCACAATGAGCAGTACTTC. Its translation reads: CASSSGLVPHNEQYF.